This T cell receptor (beta chain) appears in the sequencing data of a study of spatial heterogeneity in lung cancer. At the level of the study: Fewer alpha-chain than beta-chain sequences were consistently detected. Notes on the study in general: For expanded intratumoral alpha and beta TCRs, counts tracked tumor mutation counts.

Time point meaning: sample taken at primary tumor resection. TCR cDNA molecules each had a unique molecular identifier. One entry per CDR3 protein results from TCRdb running MiXCR on the 5' RACE reads. The repertoire holds several thousand distinct CDR3 sequences, roughly an eighth seen once, with roughly a tenth in the top ten. Germline CDR1 reads SQVTM; CDR2 reads ANQGSEA. Trimming shortened V by 3 bases and J by 4 bases, and 12 bases separated the two germline ends. There are 13 residues in the CDR3. This clonotype appeared a few times. What it binds is unknown. The specimen comprised lung tumor tissue, sampled at surgery. The sequence derives from a female donor with early-stage non-small cell lung cancer. The chain recombines TRBV29-1 with TRBJ1-1, with D hard to call. The CDR3 region has the DNA TGCAGCGTTGATGGGATTGTGGGCACTGAAGCTTTCTTT. Encoded protein: CSVDGIVGTEAFF.